The 8 T cell receptor beta chains reported below all come from one sample, sequenced in a study of CD8 T cells in ankylosing spondylitis (dated by TCRdb to about 2017). Libraries were prepared through 5' RACE. TCRdb records Illumina HiSeq 2500 as the sequencer. The raw public data were reprocessed by TCRdb itself: fastp quality trimming at Q25, MiXCR clonotype calling, in-frame beta chains only. Rows are unified per CDR3 protein, each entry keeping the most common DNA and genes. In all, the sample holds roughly 90,000 distinct CDR3 sequences, and 9% of those were seen once. 25% to 35% of the sample lies in the top ten. General conclusions and limits of the study: A TCR beta motif of about eight highly homologous amino acid variants appeared characteristic of blood from ankylosing spondylitis patients.

These TCRs are of unknown antigen specificity. The sample consisted of blood, either unsorted or a sorted T cell fraction (not recorded which). Receptor source: a male donor with ankylosing spondylitis.

The chain has TRBV30 and TRBJ2-1; D is undetermined. The CDR3 length is 12 residues. Germline V gene lookup returns CDR1 GTSNPN and CDR2 SVGIG (reference sequence). Between the trimmed V and J ends, which lost 1 base and 6 bases, there was a span of 7 bases. CDR3 protein: CAWSEHRNEQFF. CDR3 sequence (DNA): TGTGCCTGGAGTGAACATCGCAATGAGCAGTTCTTC.

V and J are TRBV7-8 and TRBJ2-1; 7 bases are shared with TRBD1. The CDR3 covers 15 residues. Trimming took 3 bases from V and 6 from J; bases not matched to a gene: 8. Per germline, CDR1 SGHVS and CDR2 FQNEAQ. The CDR3 sequence is CASSLGPRGINEQFF. DNA of the CDR3: TGTGCCAGCAGCTTGGGGCCCAGGGGGATCAATGAGCAGTTCTTC.

The V call is TRBV4-1, the J call TRBJ1-2; D is ambiguous. Germline V gene lookup returns CDR1 MGHRA and CDR2 YSYEKL. V was pared by 1 base and J by 0 bases, with 6 bases between. The CDR3 covers 14 residues. CDR3 loop: CASSQVSANYGYTF. Written as DNA, the CDR3 is TGCGCCAGCAGCCAAGTGTCAGCTAACTATGGCTACACCTTC.

This clonotype was found many times. The rearrangement uses TRBV2 and TRBJ2-1; perhaps TRBD2 as D (5 bases). CDR3 length: 13 amino acids. The germline gives CDR1 SNHLY, CDR2 FYNNEI. The V end lost 10 bases, the J end lost 9 bases, and 19 bases lay between the germline ends. The CDR3 spells CATVPSGFGEQFF. The CDR3 bases are TGTGCCACTGTCCCTTCGGGGTTCGGTGAGCAGTTCTTC.

The chain is built from TRBV20-1 and TRBJ2-7, with TRBD2 as a possible D gene (7 bases). V was clipped by 2 bases and J by 4 bases, with 18 bases between them. The length of the CDR3 is 15 residues. CDR1 DFQATT and CDR2 SNEGSKA come from the germline V gene (reference sequence). The CDR3 protein is CSARILWGGGYEQYF. DNA for the CDR3: TGCAGTGCTAGAATTTTGTGGGGGGGCGGTTACGAGCAGTACTTC.

This clonotype was seen only a few times. The V call is TRBV5-1, the J call TRBJ2-7; TRBD1 is a possible D gene (5 bases). Trimming took off 4 bases at V and 3 bases at J, with 14 bases between the two ends. Germline lookup yields CDR1 SGHRS and CDR2 YFSETQ. The CDR3 covers 14 residues. The CDR3 coding sequence is TGCGCCAGCAGCCTAGGACATAGGGACTACGAGCAGTACTTC. Encoded protein: CASSLGHRDYEQYF.

The chain is built from TRBV19 and TRBJ1-2, with TRBD1 identical over 9 bases. V lost 3 bases to trimming and J lost 8 bases; unmatched junction nucleotides: 4. CDR3 length: 13 residues. The V gene's germline CDR1 is LNHDA and CDR2 SQIVND (reference sequence). DNA for the CDR3: TGTGCCAGTAGTATCGTGGACAGGGGCGGCTACACCTTC. This sequence encodes CASSIVDRGGYTF.

This clonotype was seen a few times. This chain joins TRBV7-9 and TRBJ1-1, with 9 bases aligning to TRBD1. The V gene end was trimmed by 5 bases and the J gene end by 2 bases; junction bases not matched to a gene: 3. The CDR3 totals 14 residues. The germline V gene encodes CDR1 SEHNR and CDR2 FQNEAQ (reference sequence). CDR3 sequence (DNA): TGTGCCAGCAGCGCGGACAGGGGAAACACTGAAGCTTTCTTT. As protein: CASSADRGNTEAFF.